The entry that follows covers one T cell receptor (beta chain) sequence. The data stem from a study of blood T cell repertoires in COVID-19. Germline values: CDR1 SGHRS, CDR2 YFSETQ. Unmatched junction bases numbered 4, after V lost 4 bases and J lost 4 bases. This CDR3 has 15 residues. TCRdb's copy holds only in-frame clones and misses some; the assay was immunoSEQ multiplex PCR. The sample has about 350,000 clones; roughly 90% are singletons. Source material: PBMCs or T cells enriched from blood (not recorded which). The chain recombines TRBV5-1 with TRBJ2-2, with 10 bases identical to TRBD1. The receptor was derived from a woman aged 30 to 39 who had recovered from COVID-19. The CDR3 nucleotides read TGCGCCAGCAGCAACAGGGACAGGGGCACCGGGGAGCTGTTTTTT. This gives the protein CASSNRDRGTGELFF.